Reported below is one T cell receptor beta chain. This specimen belongs to a study of Tregs in tolerant kidney transplant recipients. The germline V gene encodes CDR1 SGHTA and CDR2 FQGNSA. The CDR3 has 17 amino acids. With 6 bases removed from V and 0 bases from J, the gap between germline ends came to 17 bases. Related graft donors supplied nonmyeloablative bone marrow transplants, and mixed chimerism was transient. The table came from immunoSEQ multiplex PCR; TCRdb's copy has only in-frame clones and leaves some out. The top ten clones hold 3.8% of a sample with roughly 64,000 clones, around 87% of them seen once.

The TCR comes from a human patient who received a combined kidney and bone marrow transplant. Some T cells may possibly be graft donor cells. This chain connects TRBV7-2 to TRBJ1-4; possible D gene TRBD1, 6 bases. Sequenced here: CD4+ T cells from blood (PBMCs), sampled 6 months after the transplant. DNA for the CDR3: TGTGCCAGCAGGTCCCCGACAGGTCTTGCAACTAATGAAAAACTGTTTTTT. Amino acid sequence: CASRSPTGLATNEKLFF.